A selection of T cell receptor beta chains follows, all from one sample in a study of cytomegalovirus exposure and HLA in healthy donors. Profiled with immunoSEQ multiplex PCR; TCRdb holds only in-frame clones, not every one. The sample holds under 150,000 clones, approximately 80% seen once. The sample taken for sequencing was PBMCs. These receptors all stem from a woman aged 18-29 years in good health and CMV-seronegative. Each CDR3 is given with its conserved first and last residue. D genes are given only for firm matches. Clone size is not always given. Where it is, it says once, few, many or a class for expanded clones.

NA,TRBJ2-7,few,15,TRBV11-2,CASSFLAEGAYEQYF,TGTGCCAGCAGCTTTCTAGCGGAGGGGGCCTACGAGCAGTACTTC
NA,TRBJ2-5,NA,14,TRBV7-6,CASSLGQLQETQYF,TGTGCCAGCAGCTTAGGGCAGTTACAAGAGACCCAGTACTTC
NA,TRBJ1-2,once,15,TRBV6-5,CASSYLDGRGYGYTF,TGTGCCAGCAGTTACCTCGACGGGAGAGGCTATGGCTACACCTTC
NA,TRBJ2-3,once,15,TRBV5-1,CASSRGTLSTDTQYF,TGCGCCAGCAGCAGGGGGACACTGAGCACAGATACGCAGTATTTT
TRBD1,TRBJ2-2,NA,12,TRBV11-3,CASQGDTGELFF,TGTGCCAGCCAGGGGGACACCGGGGAGCTGTTTTTT
NA,TRBJ1-1,NA,13,TRBV6-1,CASRRQGNTEAFF,TGTGCCAGCAGGAGGCAGGGTAACACTGAAGCTTTCTTT
TRBD1,TRBJ2-7,NA,16,TRBV14,CASSPRDRGRHSEQYF,TGTGCCAGCAGCCCCCGGGACAGGGGGCGCCACTCCGAGCAGTACTTC
TRBD1,TRBJ2-3,NA,23,TRBV12-5,CASGLDRSKMTGEASSSTDTQYF,TGTGCTAGTGGTTTGGACCGTTCCAAAATGACAGGGGAGGCCTCCTCTAGCACAGATACGCAGTATTTT
TRBD2,TRBJ2-2,NA,13,TRBV29-1,CSSGGRDTGELFF,TGCAGCTCCGGGGGGAGGGACACCGGGGAGCTGTTTTTT
NA,TRBJ1-2,NA,11,TRBV7-9,CASSLLGGYTF,TGTGCCAGCAGCTTACTCGGTGGCTACACCTTC
NA,TRBJ2-1,NA,11,TRBV20-1,CSAMTYNEQFF,TGCAGTGCCATGACTTATAATGAGCAGTTCTTC
TRBD1,TRBJ2-2,NA,15,TRBV6-5,CASSFRQGLTGELFF,TGTGCCAGCAGTTTCCGACAGGGCCTCACCGGGGAGCTGTTTTTT
NA,TRBJ1-3,NA,15,TRBV2,CASSELGGSGNTIYF,TGTGCCAGCAGTGAGCTGGGAGGGTCTGGAAACACCATATATTTT
NA,TRBJ1-5,NA,14,TRBV19,CASSTGNSNQPQHF,TGTGCCAGTAGTACAGGTAATAGCAATCAGCCCCAGCATTTT
TRBD1,TRBJ2-3,NA,17,TRBV5-1,CASTPNGQGFVPDTQYF,TGCGCCAGCACCCCGAATGGACAGGGATTTGTCCCAGATACGCAGTATTTT
NA,TRBJ2-1,NA,14,TRBV11-3,CASSLGGNYNEQFF,TGTGCCAGCAGCTTAGGAGGGAACTACAATGAGCAGTTCTTC
NA,TRBJ2-1,NA,17,TRBV5-1,CASSLKAGRNIGNEQFF,TGCGCCAGCAGCTTGAAGGCGGGAAGAAACATAGGGAATGAGCAGTTCTTC
NA,TRBJ1-2,NA,14,TRBV28,CASSPPGQGYGYTF,TGTGCCAGCAGCCCGCCGGGCCAGGGCTATGGCTACACCTTC
TRBD1,TRBJ1-2,NA,14,TRBV19,CASSIQGARYGYTF,TGTGCCAGTAGTATTCAGGGGGCCAGGTATGGCTACACCTTC
NA,TRBJ2-2,NA,14,TRBV5-1,CASSPTAWDGELFF,TGCGCCAGCAGCCCGACAGCCTGGGACGGGGAGCTGTTTTTT
NA,TRBJ1-5,NA,13,TRBV19,CASSIIPGGPQHF,TGTGCCAGTAGTATAATTCCCGGCGGGCCCCAGCATTTT
NA,TRBJ2-1,few,15,TRBV7-2,CASSLSGRYPNEQFF,TGTGCCAGCAGCTTAAGTGGGAGGTACCCCAATGAGCAGTTCTTC
TRBD2,TRBJ2-1,NA,15,TRBV6-1,CASSPGGSSYNEQFF,TGTGCCAGCAGTCCCGGCGGGAGCTCCTACAATGAGCAGTTCTTC
NA,TRBJ1-5,NA,13,TRBV7-2,CASSLVEVQPQHF,TGTGCCAGCAGCTTAGTAGAGGTTCAGCCCCAGCATTTT
TRBD1,TRBJ2-1,NA,15,TRBV6-5,CASSYDGQGGDEQFF,TGTGCCAGCAGTTACGACGGACAGGGAGGCGATGAGCAGTTCTTC
NA,TRBJ2-7,NA,15,TRBV6-1,CASTFLQTGSYEQYF,TGTGCCAGCACGTTCCTCCAAACAGGTTCCTACGAGCAGTACTTC
NA,TRBJ2-3,NA,13,TRBV19,CASRQGSTDTQYF,TGTGCCAGTCGTCAGGGGAGCACAGATACGCAGTATTTT
NA,TRBJ2-6,NA,16,TRBV4-3,CASSQGLGSGANALTF,TGCGCCAGCAGCCAAGGTCTGGGCTCTGGGGCCAACGCCCTGACTTTC
TRBD1,TRBJ1-1,NA,17,TRBV10-3,CAISGSGTGVRGSEAFF,TGTGCCATCAGTGGGTCCGGGACAGGGGTGAGGGGGTCGGAAGCTTTCTTT
NA,TRBJ2-5,NA,15,TRBV11-1,CASSIGEAFQETQYF,TGTGCCAGCAGCATCGGAGAGGCCTTCCAAGAGACCCAGTACTTC
NA,TRBJ2-7,NA,17,TRBV27,CASSLPHGAGTLGEQYF,TGTGCCAGCAGTTTGCCCCACGGGGCGGGAACGTTGGGCGAGCAGTACTTC
TRBD1,TRBJ2-2,NA,16,TRBV2,CASSRDRGVGTGELFF,TGTGCCAGCAGCCGTGACAGGGGGGTAGGAACCGGGGAGCTGTTTTTT
NA,TRBJ2-7,NA,13,TRBV27,CASSLAGPYEQYF,TGTGCCAGCAGTTTAGCGGGCCCATACGAGCAGTACTTC
TRBD1,TRBJ1-1,few,13,TRBV11-3,CASSLTGVAEAFF,TGTGCCAGCAGCCTAACAGGGGTGGCAGAAGCTTTCTTT
TRBD2,TRBJ2-7,once,15,TRBV6-1,CASIERGAGSYEQYF,TGTGCCAGCATTGAGCGAGGAGCGGGGTCCTACGAGCAGTACTTC
TRBD1,TRBJ2-7,NA,16,TRBV18,CASSSLTGTDSYEQYF,TGTGCCAGCTCATCCCTTACCGGGACAGACTCTTACGAGCAGTACTTC
TRBD2,TRBJ2-7,once,15,TRBV6-5,CASSYGLVSPYEQYF,TGTGCCAGCAGTTACGGACTAGTCTCCCCCTACGAGCAGTACTTC
TRBD2,TRBJ2-3,NA,17,TRBV4-2,CASSQASSGGGTDTQYF,TGTGCCAGCAGCCAAGCCTCTAGCGGGGGGGGCACAGATACGCAGTATTTT
NA,TRBJ1-2,NA,14,TRBV4-2,CASSQAGSKDGYTF,TGTGCCAGCAGCCAAGCCGGGTCGAAGGATGGCTACACCTTC
NA,TRBJ1-2,NA,14,TRBV5-1,CASSLEQGNYGYTF,TGCGCCAGCAGCTTGGAGCAGGGGAACTATGGCTACACCTTC
NA,TRBJ1-2,NA,16,TRBV7-2,CASSNTAAKSLHGYTF,TGTGCCAGCAGCAATACGGCGGCTAAGTCCCTCCATGGCTACACCTTC
TRBD1,TRBJ2-3,NA,16,TRBV18,CASSPPGTATTDTQYF,TGTGCCAGCTCACCTCCCGGGACAGCCACCACAGATACGCAGTATTTT
NA,TRBJ2-3,NA,15,TRBV10-3,CAISERGLETDTQYF,TGTGCCATCAGTGAGAGGGGATTGGAAACAGATACGCAGTATTTT
NA,TRBJ1-1,NA,14,TRBV28,CASGPLRGSTEAFF,TGTGCCAGCGGTCCGCTCAGGGGAAGCACTGAAGCTTTCTTT